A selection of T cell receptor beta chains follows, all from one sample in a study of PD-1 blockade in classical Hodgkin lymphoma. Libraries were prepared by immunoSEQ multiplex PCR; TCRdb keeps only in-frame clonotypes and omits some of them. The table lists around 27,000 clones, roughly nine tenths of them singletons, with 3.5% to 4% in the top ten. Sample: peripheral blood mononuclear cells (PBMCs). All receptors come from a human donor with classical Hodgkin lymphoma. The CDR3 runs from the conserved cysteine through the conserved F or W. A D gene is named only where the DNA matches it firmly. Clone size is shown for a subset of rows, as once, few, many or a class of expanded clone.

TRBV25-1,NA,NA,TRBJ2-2,TGTGCCAGCAGTGATCGCCCCTCGCAGGGTCACACCGGGGAGCTGTTTTTT,CASSDRPSQGHTGELFF
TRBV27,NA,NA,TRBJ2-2,TGTGCCAGCAGCCAGGGGAGGGCCCGGAACACCGGGGAGCTGTTTTTT,CASSQGRARNTGELFF
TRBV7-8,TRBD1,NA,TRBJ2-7,TGTGCCAGCAGCCGGGGACAGGGGGCGGTCGTCGGGTACGAGCAGTACTTC,CASSRGQGAVVGYEQYF
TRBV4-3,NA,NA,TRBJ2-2,TGCGCCAGCAGCCAAGATTGGACATACACCGGGGAGCTGTTTTTT,CASSQDWTYTGELFF
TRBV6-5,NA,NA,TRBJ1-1,TGTGCCAGCAGTTACACCCCGTGGACCGACACTGAAGCTTTCTTT,CASSYTPWTDTEAFF
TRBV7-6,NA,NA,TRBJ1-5,TGTGCCAGCAGCTTAGGACTAGGGCAGCCCCAGCATTTT,CASSLGLGQPQHF
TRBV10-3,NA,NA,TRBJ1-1,TGTGCCACCTGGGGGGGGCCAATCATCACGAACACTGAAGCTTTCTTT,CATWGGPIITNTEAFF
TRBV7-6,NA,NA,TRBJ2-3,TGTGCCAGCAGCTTACAGGCGATGGGGTCAGATACGCAGTATTTT,CASSLQAMGSDTQYF
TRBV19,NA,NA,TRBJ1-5,TGTGCCAGTAGTATTGGAGGACAGAATCAGCCCCAGCATTTT,CASSIGGQNQPQHF
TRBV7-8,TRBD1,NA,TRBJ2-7,TGTGCCAGCAGCTTAGCGCAAAGGGGGCCGAGCTCCTACGAGCAGTACTTC,CASSLAQRGPSSYEQYF
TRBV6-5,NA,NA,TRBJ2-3,TGTGCCAGCAGGAGGGGAACAGATACGCAGTATTTT,CASRRGTDTQYF
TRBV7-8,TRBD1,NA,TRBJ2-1,TGTGCCAGCAGCTTAAGCGGTATTAAGGACAGGCTATACAATGAGCAGTTCTTC,CASSLSGIKDRLYNEQFF
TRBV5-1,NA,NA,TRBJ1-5,TGCGCCAGCAGAGCGGGGGCGCTAAGCAATCAGCCCCAGCATTTT,CASRAGALSNQPQHF
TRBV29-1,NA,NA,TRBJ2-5,TGCAGCGTTTTAGCCGGCGAGACCCAGTACTTC,CSVLAGETQYF
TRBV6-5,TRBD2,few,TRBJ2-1,TGTGCCAGCAGATCCGGGACTAGCCTCAATGAGCAGTTCTTC,CASRSGTSLNEQFF
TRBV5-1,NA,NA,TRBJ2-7,TGCGCCAGCAGCTTGGCCATCGGACAGACCTACGAGCAGTACTTC,CASSLAIGQTYEQYF
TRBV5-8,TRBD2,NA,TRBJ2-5,TGTGCCAGCAGCGGAAGGACTAGCGGACAAGAGACCCAGTACTTC,CASSGRTSGQETQYF
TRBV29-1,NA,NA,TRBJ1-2,TGCAGCGTTGACCGGGGGCAGGTCTACACCTTC,CSVDRGQVYTF
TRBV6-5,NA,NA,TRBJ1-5,TGTGCCAGCAGTACACAGGGTGGACAGCCCCAGCATTTT,CASSTQGGQPQHF
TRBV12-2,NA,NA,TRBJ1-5,TGTGCAAGTCGCTTCCCGACAGCTAACAATCAGCCCCAGCATTTT,CASRFPTANNQPQHF
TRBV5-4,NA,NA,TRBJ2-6,TGTGCCAGCAGCTTCCTCGACAGAGCCAACGTCCTGACTTTC,CASSFLDRANVLTF
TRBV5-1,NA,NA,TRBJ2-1,TGCGCCAGCAGCTTCGACCCCCTTCGGGCGATCAATGAGCAGTTCTTC,CASSFDPLRAINEQFF
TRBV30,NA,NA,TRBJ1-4,TGTGCCTCCAGCCTTTCAGGCGGTAATGAAAAACTGTTTTTT,CASSLSGGNEKLFF
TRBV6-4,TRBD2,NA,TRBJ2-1,TGTGCCAGCAGTGAAGGGGTAGCGGGGAACAATGAGCAGTTCTTC,CASSEGVAGNNEQFF
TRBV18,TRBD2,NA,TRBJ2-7,TGTGCCAGCTCACTCGCTAGCGGAAACTACGAGCAGTACTTC,CASSLASGNYEQYF
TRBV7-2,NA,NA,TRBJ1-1,TGTGCCAGCAGTTTGGGGTCATGGTTTGACACTGAAGCTTTCTTT,CASSLGSWFDTEAFF
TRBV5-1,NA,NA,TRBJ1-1,TGCGCCAGCAGCTTGGAAGGCCTAGTGTCTGAAGCCTTCTTT,CASSLEGLVSEAFF
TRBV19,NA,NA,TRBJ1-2,TGTGCCAGTAGTATGAGACGCTTTGACTATGGCTACACCTTC,CASSMRRFDYGYTF
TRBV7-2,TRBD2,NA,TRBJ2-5,TGTGCCAGCAGCCCCCAGGTGGCGGGAGGAGAGACCCAGTACTTC,CASSPQVAGGETQYF
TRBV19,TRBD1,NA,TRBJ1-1,TGTGCCAGTCGAGCCCGGACAGGACATGAAGCTTTCTTT,CASRARTGHEAFF
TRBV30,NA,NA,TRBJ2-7,TGTGCCTGGAGTGCTCGGCTTCGGAGCGAGCAGTACTTC,CAWSARLRSEQYF
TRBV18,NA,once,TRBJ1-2,TGTGCCAGCTCACCAAGGACGGAAGCTAACTATGGCTACACCTTC,CASSPRTEANYGYTF
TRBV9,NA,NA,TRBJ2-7,TGTGCCAGCAGCGTAAACTCGAAGGGGGAGCAGTACTTC,CASSVNSKGEQYF
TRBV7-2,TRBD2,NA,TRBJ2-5,TGTGCCAGCAGCTTAAGGCTAGCGGGAGGAAGGCAAGAGACCCAGTACTTC,CASSLRLAGGRQETQYF
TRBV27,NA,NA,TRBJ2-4,TGTGCCAGCAGTACTCAGGGGGGCAAATACAACATTCAGTACTTC,CASSTQGGKYNIQYF
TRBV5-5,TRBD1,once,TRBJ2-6,TGTGCCAGCAGCTGGGCGACAGGGTCATCCTCTGGGGCCAACGTCCTGACTTTC,CASSWATGSSSGANVLTF
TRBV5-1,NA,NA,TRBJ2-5,TGCGCCAGCAGCTGGGGGAACACAGGGTTCAAAGAGACCCAGTACTTC,CASSWGNTGFKETQYF
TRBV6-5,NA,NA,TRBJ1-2,TGTGCCAGCAGACAGGGAAAGGATGTGGGCTACACCTTC,CASRQGKDVGYTF
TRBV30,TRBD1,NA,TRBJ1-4,TGTGCCTGGAGTAAACGACAGGGAGTAAATGAAAAACTGTTTTTT,CAWSKRQGVNEKLFF
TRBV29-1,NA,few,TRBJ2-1,TGCAGCGTTGAACTTAGACAGGTGGGCTACAATGAGCAGTTCTTC,CSVELRQVGYNEQFF
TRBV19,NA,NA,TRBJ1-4,TGTGCCAGTAGACCCGGGACAACTAATGAAAAACTGTTTTTT,CASRPGTTNEKLFF
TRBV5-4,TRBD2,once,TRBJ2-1,TGTGCCAGCAGCCACAGGACTAGCGGGAGTGAGCAGTTCTTC,CASSHRTSGSEQFF
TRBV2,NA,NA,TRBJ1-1,TGTGCCAGCAGTGGAGTTGGGGCGAACACTGAAGCTTTCTTT,CASSGVGANTEAFF